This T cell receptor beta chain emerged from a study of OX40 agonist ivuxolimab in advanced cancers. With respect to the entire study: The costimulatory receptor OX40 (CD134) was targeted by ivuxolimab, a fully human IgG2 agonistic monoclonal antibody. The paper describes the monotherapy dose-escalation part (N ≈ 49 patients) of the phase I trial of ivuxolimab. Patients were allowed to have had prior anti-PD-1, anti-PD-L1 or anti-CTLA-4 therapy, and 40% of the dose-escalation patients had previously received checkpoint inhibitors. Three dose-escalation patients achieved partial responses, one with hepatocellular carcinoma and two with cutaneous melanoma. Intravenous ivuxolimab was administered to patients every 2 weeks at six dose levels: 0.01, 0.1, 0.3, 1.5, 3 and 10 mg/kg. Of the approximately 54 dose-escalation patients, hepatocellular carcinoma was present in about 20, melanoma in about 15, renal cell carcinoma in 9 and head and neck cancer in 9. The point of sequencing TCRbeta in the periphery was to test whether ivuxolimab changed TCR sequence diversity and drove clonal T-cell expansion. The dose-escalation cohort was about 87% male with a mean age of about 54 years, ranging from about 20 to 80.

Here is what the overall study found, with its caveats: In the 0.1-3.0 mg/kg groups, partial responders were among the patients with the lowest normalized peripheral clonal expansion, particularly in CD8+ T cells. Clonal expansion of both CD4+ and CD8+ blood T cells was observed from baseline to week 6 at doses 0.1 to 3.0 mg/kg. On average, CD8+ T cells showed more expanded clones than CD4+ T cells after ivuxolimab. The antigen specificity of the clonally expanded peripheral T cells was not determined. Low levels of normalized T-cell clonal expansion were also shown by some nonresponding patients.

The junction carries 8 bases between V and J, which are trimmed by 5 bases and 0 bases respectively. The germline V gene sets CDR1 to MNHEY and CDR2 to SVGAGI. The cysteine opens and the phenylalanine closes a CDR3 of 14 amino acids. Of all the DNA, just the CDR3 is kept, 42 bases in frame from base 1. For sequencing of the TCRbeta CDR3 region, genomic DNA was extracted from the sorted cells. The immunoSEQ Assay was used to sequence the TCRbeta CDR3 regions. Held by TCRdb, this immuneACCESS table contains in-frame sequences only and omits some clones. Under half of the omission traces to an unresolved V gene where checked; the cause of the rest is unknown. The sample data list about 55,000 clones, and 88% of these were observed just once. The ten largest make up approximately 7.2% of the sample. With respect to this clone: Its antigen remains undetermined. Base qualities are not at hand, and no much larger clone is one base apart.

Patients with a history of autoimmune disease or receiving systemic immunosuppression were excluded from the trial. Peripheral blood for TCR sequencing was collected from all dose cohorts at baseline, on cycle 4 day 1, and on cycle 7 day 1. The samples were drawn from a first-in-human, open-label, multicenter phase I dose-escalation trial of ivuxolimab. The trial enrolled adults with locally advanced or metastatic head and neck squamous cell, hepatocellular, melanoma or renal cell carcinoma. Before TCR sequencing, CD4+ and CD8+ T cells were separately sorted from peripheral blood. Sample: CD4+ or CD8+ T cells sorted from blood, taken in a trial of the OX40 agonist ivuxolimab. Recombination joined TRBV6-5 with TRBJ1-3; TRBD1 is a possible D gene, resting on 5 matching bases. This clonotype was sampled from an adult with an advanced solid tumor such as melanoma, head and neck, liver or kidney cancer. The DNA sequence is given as TGTGCCAGCAGTGGGACTGACTCTGGAAACACCATATATTTT. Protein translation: CASSGTDSGNTIYF.